What follows are 17 T cell receptor beta chains derived from one specimen sequenced in a study of T cell responses to AZD1222 COVID-19 vaccine. The method was immunoSEQ multiplex PCR; TCRdb's version includes in-frame clones alone and lacks a portion of them. This table has approximately 79,000 clones, roughly 80% appearing once. The specimen was peripheral blood, collected 28 days after the second AZD1222 dose. The receptor source for this set is an adult who received the AZD1222 COVID-19 vaccine.

The rearrangement uses TRBV5-4 and TRBJ2-2, with D maybe TRBD2 (6 bases). Germline CDR1 is SGHNT and CDR2 is YYREEE (reference sequence). The CDR3 is made up of 16 amino acids. V was pared by 4 bases and J by 4 bases, with 17 bases between. CDR3 amino acids: CASSPMEMGGTGELFF. In DNA, the CDR3 is TGTGCCAGCAGCCCCATGGAGATGGGGGGCACCGGGGAGCTGTTTTTT.

The rearrangement joins TRBV7-2 to TRBJ2-5, with 10 bases aligning to TRBD1. Trimming removed 3 bases from V and 4 bases from J; junction bases left unmatched: 8. Germline V gene lookup returns CDR1 SGHTA and CDR2 FQGNSA. The CDR3 loop spans 16 amino acids. CDR3 loop: CASSLGGQGKGETQYF. The CDR3 DNA reads as TGTGCCAGCAGCTTGGGGGGACAGGGGAAGGGAGAGACCCAGTACTTC.

In its sample, this clone was seen once. The chain employs TRBV7-2 and TRBJ1-3, with D possibly TRBD1 on 5 matching bases. The ends were cut back, 5 bases at V and 0 bases at J, with 14 bases in the middle. This CDR3 has 16 amino acids. CDR1 is SGHTA and CDR2 is FQGNSA in the germline V gene. The CDR3 spells CASSAPGGDSGNTIYF. The CDR3 nucleotides read TGTGCCAGCAGCGCCCCCGGGGGAGACTCTGGAAACACCATATATTTT.

DNA for the CDR3: TGTGCCAGCAGCTTCCGTAGGGACGTCACAGGTCAGCCCCAGCATTTT. Protein: CASSFRRDVTGQPQHF. The gene calls are TRBV7-3 and TRBJ1-5, with D maybe TRBD1 (5 bases). Between the trimmed V and J ends, which lost 3 bases and 6 bases, there was a span of 18 bases. The germline CDR1 and CDR2 sequences are SGHTA and FQGTGA. CDR3 length equals 16 residues.

The V and J genes are TRBV29-1 and TRBJ1-1; 8 nucleotides align to TRBD1. The CDR3 sequence is 13 residues long. Germline CDR1 and CDR2: SQVTM and ANQGSEA. V lost 8 bases and J lost 4; bases outside the gene matches: 9. DNA of the CDR3: TGCAGCTCGGACAGGGACGGGGGCACTGAAGCTTTCTTT. Its translation is CSSDRDGGTEAFF.

The V and J genes are TRBV30 and TRBJ2-7; the match to TRBD2 covers 8 bases. This CDR3 has 13 residues. J gave up 6 bases and V 8 bases, and 12 bases lay outside the gene matches. Germline CDR1 GTSNPN, CDR2 SVGIG (reference sequence). CDR3 nucleotides: TGTGCCGGCCGGGCCCCGGGGGGGGGCGAGCAGTACTTC. Protein: CAGRAPGGGEQYF.

The chain recombines TRBV2 with TRBJ2-7; D unresolved. The CDR3 totals 11 residues. Trimming pared 1 base from V and 7 bases from J, leaving 5 bases between. The germline V gene has CDR1 SNHLY and CDR2 FYNNEI. This CDR3 reads CASSEDTEQYF. The CDR3, as DNA: TGTGCCAGCAGTGAAGACACTGAGCAGTACTTC.

The chain has TRBV30 and TRBJ2-2; 9 positions match TRBD2. CDR3 length equals 14 residues. Germline V gene data show CDR1 as GTSNPN and CDR2 as SVGIG (reference sequence). V trimming: 0 bases; J trimming: 8 bases; junction bases outside the gene matches: 4. CDR3 in DNA: TGTGCCTGGAGTGTACTGCTAGCGGGGGGGGAGCTGTTTTTT. It translates to CAWSVLLAGGELFF. Drawing the rest from reference TRBV30 and TRBJ2-2, the complete variable domain is SQTIHQWPATLVQPVGSPLSLECTVEGTSNPNLYWYRQAAGRGLQLLFYSVGIGQISSEVPQNLSASRPQDRQFILSSKKLLLSDSGFYLCAWSVLLAGGELFFGEGSRLTVL.

The CDR3 nucleotides are TGTGCCAGCAGTTATAGCGAGGAGACCCAGTACTTC. Its translation is CASSYSEETQYF. The rearrangement uses TRBV28 and TRBJ2-5, with D perhaps matching TRBD2 (5 bases). V was trimmed by 4 bases and J by 5 bases, leaving 8 bases between them. This CDR3 has 12 residues. Germline loops: CDR1 MDHEN, CDR2 SYDVKM.

The chain links TRBV2 to TRBJ1-3; the D is unclear. In germline, CDR1 is SNHLY, CDR2 FYNNEI. The CDR3 is made up of 16 amino acids. Trimming took 2 bases from V and 0 from J, leaving 11 bases between them. CDR3 DNA: TGTGCCAGCAGTGAATTGGCTGGGAGCTCTGGAAACACCATATATTTT. It encodes CASSELAGSSGNTIYF.

This clone is a singleton in its sample. J is TRBJ1-2 and V is TRBV30; D not resolved. The V and J ends lost 3 bases and 4 bases respectively, with 9 bases between them. The CDR3 totals 12 residues. Germline V lookup: CDR1 GTSNPN, CDR2 SVGIG (reference sequence). The CDR3 protein is CAWSPVGYGYTF. Written as DNA, the CDR3 is TGTGCCTGGAGCCCAGTTGGCTATGGCTACACCTTC.

The genes are TRBV19 and TRBJ2-4; TRBD1 matches 10 bases. The CDR3 extends over 15 amino acids. The germline gives CDR1 LNHDA, CDR2 SQIVND (reference sequence). V trimming: 4 bases; J trimming: 3 bases; junction bases outside the gene matches: 3. The CDR3 loop is CASSTGTGDKNIQYF. In DNA, the CDR3 is TGTGCCAGTAGTACCGGGACAGGGGACAAAAACATTCAGTACTTC.

The chain has TRBV7-3 and TRBJ2-3; D call uncertain. Per the germline V gene, CDR1 is SGHTA and CDR2 is FQGTGA. The V end was cut by 1 base, the J end by 4 bases, with 12 bases between. The length of the CDR3 is 15 residues. As DNA, the CDR3 is TGTGCCAGCAGCTTAAATCCGGGCCCGGCAGATACGCAGTATTTT. The encoded protein is CASSLNPGPADTQYF.

This chain links TRBV29-1 with TRBJ2-3; 10 bases are shared with TRBD2. Germline V lookup: CDR1 SQVTM, CDR2 ANQGSEA. J lost 3 bases, V lost 3 bases, and 3 bases had no gene match. This CDR3 comprises 14 residues. The chain's CDR3 is CSVDGSGRTDTQYF. CDR3 sequence (DNA): TGCAGCGTTGATGGTAGCGGGAGGACAGATACGCAGTATTTT.

The chain is built from TRBV4-2 and TRBJ2-3, with D possibly being TRBD2 (6 bases). Trimming stripped 0 bases from V and 0 bases from J, with 16 bases between. The CDR3 runs to 18 residues. Looked up from germline, CDR1 is LGHNA and CDR2 is YNFKEQ. The CDR3 DNA is TGTGCCAGCAGCCAAGATCCGCTTGCGGGATCTAGCACAGATACGCAGTATTTT. Its protein product is CASSQDPLAGSSTDTQYF.

Turning to this clone: The CDR3 does not close with the conserved phenylalanine or tryptophan, likely indicating a read error. The DNA is omitted, as the CDR3 cannot be located on it reliably, and the CDR3 follows TCRdb's listing. The chain carries TRBV3-1 (or the pseudogene TRBV3-2) and TRBJ1-2; the table assigns TRBD1, which was not confirmed against the DNA. Including both end residues, the CDR3 is 12 amino acids long. CDR1 and CDR2 (germline): LGHDT, YNNKEL (reference sequence). The CDR3 region is CASSQGGQGPFV.

As to this clone: The junction and the germline gene differ at one end; a read error may be behind it. The CDR3 here is CASSEVGLAKNIQYF. The CDR3 nucleotides are TGCGCCAGCAGTGAGGTAGGGCTAGCCAAAAACATTCAGTACTTC. V usage is TRBV25-1 and J usage is TRBJ2-4; the D is unclear. CDR3 size: 15 residues. Germline V gene sequence: CDR1 MGHDK, CDR2 SYGVNS.